The clone carrying this TCR beta chain occurred a few times. Its antigen remains unidentified. Together with a sample-barcoded 5' primer, a J-beta primer mix was included in a second PCR lasting about 7 to 11 cycles. A tag from a template-switch adaptor with 12 random nucleotides marked each cDNA molecule. Each CDR3 protein gets one entry after TCRdb re-called the 5' RACE reads with MiXCR. The table has 1,800,000 or so distinct CDR3 sequences, approximately 39% seen once. The sample originates from a study of blood T cells in healthy people across ages. Study-level points and caveats: Calculation of diversity from one million T cells yielded estimates considered to be underestimates. Older age went with lower TCR beta diversity per million T cells, in a roughly linear way.

Each sample gave at least 6 million isolated PBMCs. The clonotype originates from a human donor in good health. The sample consisted of blood.

This CDR3 is CASSDGTGEKLFF. In DNA form, the CDR3 reads TGCGCCAGCAGCGACGGGACCGGGGAAAAACTGTTTTTT. V is TRBV5-1 and J is TRBJ1-4; possibly TRBD1 for D (5 bases). Between the trimmed V and J ends, which lost 4 bases and 8 bases, there was a span of 12 bases. The CDR3 length is 13 residues. Per the germline V gene, CDR1 is SGHRS and CDR2 is YFSETQ.